The rows below give T cell receptor beta chains drawn from one sample of a study of cytomegalovirus exposure and HLA in healthy donors. TCRdb's table, derived via immunoSEQ multiplex PCR, lists solely in-frame clones and lacks some. This table has 70,000 or so clones, roughly nine tenths appearing once. Sequencing was done on a sample of PBMCs. Receptors were obtained from a man aged 18-30 years in good health and CMV-seronegative. The CDR3 runs from the conserved cysteine through the conserved F or W. The D gene is left open where the match is weak. The size of a clone is reported for some rows only, either as once, few or many, or as a class for expanded clones.

>TRBJ1-1|-|-|TRBV18
CASSTGTEAFF
TGTGCCAGCTCTACAGGTACTGAAGCTTTCTTT
>TRBJ2-1|-|TRBD2|TRBV30
CAWVRIAGASYNEQFF
TGTGCCTGGGTCCGTATAGCGGGAGCGAGCTACAATGAGCAGTTCTTC
>TRBJ2-2|-|-|TRBV19
CASSPPGVFYNTGELFF
TGTGCCAGTAGTCCCCCAGGGGTCTTTTACAACACCGGGGAGCTGTTTTTT
>TRBJ2-1|-|TRBD2|TRBV7-9
CASSLDNPAGVYNEQFF
TGTGCCAGCAGCTTAGATAATCCAGCGGGAGTATACAATGAGCAGTTCTTC
>TRBJ2-7|-|-|TRBV27
CASSSTASSSYEQYF
TGTGCCAGCAGTTCGACAGCTTCTAGCTCCTACGAGCAGTACTTC
>TRBJ2-7|-|-|TRBV30
CAWTGPLGPYEQYF
TGTGCCTGGACCGGCCCTCTTGGGCCCTACGAGCAGTACTTC
>TRBJ2-5|-|-|TRBV28
CASSSPETIYQETQYF
TGTGCCAGCAGTTCCCCAGAGACAATATACCAAGAGACCCAGTACTTC
>TRBJ1-1|-|-|TRBV27
CASRRGLMNTEAFF
TGTGCCAGTAGACGGGGACTCATGAACACTGAAGCTTTCTTT
>TRBJ1-1|-|-|TRBV7-9
CASSAQFPTTEAFF
TGTGCCAGCAGTGCCCAATTCCCCACAACTGAAGCTTTCTTT
>TRBJ2-1|-|-|TRBV9
CASSPRQVPYNEQFF
TGTGCCAGCAGCCCCCGACAGGTACCCTACAATGAGCAGTTCTTC
>TRBJ2-1|-|TRBD2|TRBV5-6
CASSRRTSGRSYNEQFF
TGTGCCAGCAGCCGTAGGACTAGCGGGAGGTCGTACAATGAGCAGTTCTTC
>TRBJ1-5|once|-|TRBV11-2
CASSQQGASQHF
TGTGCCAGCAGCCAACAGGGAGCGTCCCAGCATTTT
>TRBJ1-4|-|-|TRBV6-5
CASSYPNEKLFF
TGTGCCAGCAGTTATCCGAATGAAAAACTGTTTTTT
>TRBJ2-1|-|TRBD2|TRBV9
CASSRKTSGPGGYNEQFF
TGTGCCAGCAGCCGTAAGACTAGCGGGCCTGGGGGGTACAATGAGCAGTTCTTC
>TRBJ1-4|few|-|TRBV6-5
CASSYGGVISGEKLFF
TGTGCCAGCAGTTACGGCGGCGTCATCTCGGGTGAAAAACTGTTTTTT
>TRBJ2-7|-|TRBD1|TRBV27
CASSFGTGVGYEQYF
TGTGCCAGCAGTTTTGGAACAGGGGTTGGCTACGAGCAGTACTTC
>TRBJ1-1|-|-|TRBV4-2
CASSQEISSVGRWAEAFF
TGTGCCAGCAGCCAAGAAATATCGTCCGTTGGGCGTTGGGCTGAAGCTTTCTTT
>TRBJ2-5|-|TRBD2|TRBV7-3
CASSLREGETQYF
TGTGCCAGCAGCTTAAGGGAGGGAGAGACCCAGTACTTC
>TRBJ2-1|-|TRBD1|TRBV7-9
CASSLGDRGNEQFF
TGTGCCAGCAGCTTGGGGGACAGGGGAAATGAGCAGTTCTTC
>TRBJ2-1|-|-|TRBV29-1
CSVEDRRDHYNEQFF
TGCAGCGTTGAAGATCGGCGGGACCATTACAATGAGCAGTTCTTC
>TRBJ2-7|-|TRBD2|TRBV5-4
CASSLRSGRGGGSSYEQYF
TGTGCCAGCAGCTTGAGAAGCGGGAGGGGTGGGGGAAGCTCCTACGAGCAGTACTTC
>TRBJ2-7|-|-|TRBV6-5
CASTSPGLIHEQYF
TGTGCCAGCACCAGCCCCGGACTAATCCACGAGCAGTACTTC
>TRBJ2-7|-|-|TRBV7-7
CASSSGLTYEQYF
TGTGCTAGCAGCTCCGGACTGACCTACGAGCAGTACTTC
>TRBJ2-5|-|TRBD2|TRBV18
CASSRGGQETQYF
TGTGCCAGCTCACGGGGGGGACAAGAGACCCAGTACTTC
>TRBJ1-2|-|-|TRBV5-6
CASIIRDGQLNYGYTF
TGTGCCAGCATCATCCGGGACGGACAGCTTAACTATGGCTACACCTTC
>TRBJ2-3|-|-|TRBV28
CASRLQSGTHTQYF
TGTGCCAGCAGACTCCAATCAGGGACACATACGCAGTATTTT
>TRBJ2-5|-|-|TRBV4-2
CASGGDRETQYF
TGTGCCAGCGGAGGGGATCGGGAGACCCAGTACTTC
>TRBJ2-7|-|TRBD1|TRBV9
CASSPPAAGGTYEQYF
TGTGCCAGCAGCCCTCCTGCCGCAGGGGGTACCTACGAGCAGTACTTC
>TRBJ1-5|-|-|TRBV2
CASSDKAGGQPQHF
TGTGCCAGCAGTGATAAGGCAGGAGGTCAGCCCCAGCATTTT
>TRBJ2-7|once|-|TRBV19
CASSIQGGLREQYF
TGTGCCAGTAGTATTCAGGGGGGCCTGAGGGAGCAGTACTTC
>TRBJ2-5|-|-|TRBV29-1
CSVVGLYQETQYF
TGCAGCGTGGTCGGACTGTACCAAGAGACCCAGTACTTC
>TRBJ2-1|once|TRBD2|TRBV2
CASRDQLAGVSNEQFF
TGTGCCAGCAGGGACCAACTAGCGGGGGTCTCCAATGAGCAGTTCTTC
>TRBJ2-7|-|TRBD1|TRBV4-3
CASSQDVLGQGIF
TGCGCCAGCAGCCAAGATGTTTTGGGACAGGGGATTTTC
>TRBJ1-3|-|-|TRBV5-6
CASSAYPGDGPGNTIYF
TGTGCCAGCAGCGCATATCCGGGGGACGGCCCTGGAAACACCATATATTTT
>TRBJ1-1|-|TRBD1|TRBV4-3
CASSQEWRVGTEKKLYSGAFF
TGCGCCAGCAGCCAAGAATGGAGGGTGGGGACAGAGAAAAAGCTATACAGCGGTGCTTTCTTT
>TRBJ2-7|-|TRBD2|TRBV4-3
CASSQGREERGQYF
TGCGCCAGCAGCCAGGGGAGGGAGGAGAGGGGGCAGTACTTC
>TRBJ1-2|-|-|TRBV30
CAWSVGGANGYTF
TGTGCCTGGAGTGTAGGGGGAGCAAATGGCTACACCTTC
>TRBJ2-7|-|TRBD2|TRBV28
CASSIAGGPVEQYF
TGTGCCAGCAGTATAGCGGGAGGGCCAGTCGAGCAGTACTTC
>TRBJ1-1|-|-|TRBV11-2
CASLGQGSTEAFF
TGTGCCAGCCTCGGGCAGGGGAGCACTGAAGCTTTCTTT
>TRBJ2-5|-|-|TRBV13
CASSSEGVGGVQETQYF
TGTGCCAGCAGCTCAGAGGGGGTAGGGGGTGTTCAAGAGACCCAGTACTTC
>TRBJ1-2|-|-|TRBV6-6
CASSRQGNDGYTF
TGTGCCAGCAGCCGCCAGGGGAACGATGGCTACACCTTC
>TRBJ1-1|-|-|TRBV11-1
CASSLRGGTEAFF
TGTGCCAGCAGCTTACGGGGTGGTACTGAAGCTTTCTTT
>TRBJ1-5|-|TRBD1|TRBV19
CASRTGGSSNQPQHF
TGTGCCAGCCGGACAGGGGGCAGTAGCAATCAGCCCCAGCATTTT
>TRBJ2-7|-|-|TRBV4-3
CASSQSGHNGLATSYEQYF
TGCGCCAGCAGCCAGAGCGGTCATAATGGACTGGCGACTTCCTACGAGCAGTACTTC
>TRBJ2-3|-|-|TRBV11-3
CASSLDKDTQYF
TGTGCCAGCAGCTTAGACAAAGATACGCAGTATTTT
>TRBJ2-5|once|-|TRBV6-5
CASSSPGRQETQYF
TGTGCCAGCAGTTCCCCGGGAAGACAAGAGACCCAGTACTTC
>TRBJ2-5|-|TRBD2|TRBV19
CASSITGGEETQYF
TGTGCCAGTAGTATAACTGGGGGGGAAGAGACCCAGTACTTC
>TRBJ1-1|-|TRBD1|TRBV2
CASSGQGGNTEAFF
TGTGCCAGCAGCGGACAGGGGGGGAACACTGAAGCTTTCTTT
>TRBJ2-7|-|TRBD2|TRBV6-5
CASSYRRTRSYEQYF
TGTGCCAGCAGTTACCGGAGGACTAGATCCTACGAGCAGTACTTC
>TRBJ2-1|-|TRBD2|TRBV19
CATGLADYNEQFF
TGTGCCACGGGACTAGCAGACTACAATGAGCAGTTCTTC
>TRBJ1-4|few|-|TRBV10-3
CAIMGRNEKLFF
TGTGCCATCATGGGCAGAAATGAAAAACTGTTTTTT
>TRBJ1-1|-|-|TRBV18
CASSPTGSSTEAFF
TGTGCCAGCTCCCCGACGGGGAGTAGCACTGAAGCTTTCTTT
>TRBJ2-1|-|TRBD2|TRBV7-9
CASSSTSGRFNEQFF
TGTGCCAGCAGCTCGACTAGCGGGAGATTTAATGAGCAGTTCTTC
>TRBJ2-7|-|-|TRBV7-8
CASWGESYEQYF
TGTGCCAGCTGGGGGGAGTCCTACGAGCAGTACTTC
>TRBJ2-7|-|-|TRBV28
CASRHPGEQYF
TGTGCCAGCAGACACCCTGGCGAGCAGTACTTC
>TRBJ2-7|-|-|TRBV28
CASSSLRGTLYEQYF
TGTGCCAGCAGTTCCTTGAGAGGAACCCTCTACGAGCAGTACTTC
>TRBJ2-5|-|-|TRBV20-1
CSAPAVGTQYF
TGCAGTGCACCCGCGGTGGGGACCCAGTACTTC